This entry features one T cell receptor (beta chain) sequence. Its cognate antigen is unknown. The data were taken from a study of cytomegalovirus exposure and HLA in healthy donors. Overall study results and limits: Some TCR beta chains (around 160 of them) were listed as cytomegalovirus-associated.

CDR3 length: 14 amino acids. The germline V gene has CDR1 MDHEN and CDR2 SYDVKM. V shed 5 bases and J 10 bases; nucleotides not matched to a gene: 9. Assay used: immunoSEQ multiplex PCR; TCRdb lists only in-frame clones, some missing. In the table there are some 170,000 clones, 70% to 90% of which are singletons. The TCR comes from a woman between 25 and 40 years old in good health and CMV-seronegative. Sequenced: PBMCs. The chain combines TRBV28 with TRBJ2-7; 12 bases are shared with TRBD2. The CDR3 DNA reads as TGTGCCAGCAGTCTAGAGACTAGCGGGAGTCTACAGTACTTC. Its translation: CASSLETSGSLQYF. The full variable domain, in which reference TRBV28 and TRBJ2-7 provide the parts outside the CDR3, is DVKVTQSSRYLVKRTGEKVFLECVQDMDHENMFWYRQDPGLGLRLIYFSYDVKMKEKGDIPEGYSVSREKKERFSLILESASTNQTSMYLCASSLETSGSLQYFGPGTRLTVT.